The T cell receptor (beta chain) described here comes from a study of T cell clones after liver transplantation. Germline V gene sequence: CDR1 SNHLY, CDR2 FYNNEI. The J segment lost 9 bases and the V segment lost 7 bases, leaving 5 bases of the junction unmatched. This CDR3 contains 14 residues. Clones were sequenced by immunoSEQ multiplex PCR, and TCRdb holds only the in-frame ones, with some missing. The sample contains 50,000 to 70,000 clones, 70% of which appear only once. The chain carries TRBV2 and TRBJ2-1; 14 bases are a match to TRBD2. This TCR came from a human patient who received a liver transplant. Part of the T cells may come from the graft donor. The sample in question was CD4+ T cells from blood, obtained at the roughly 15-month timepoint. This chain's CDR3 is CASKGTSGSIEQFF. In DNA form, the CDR3 reads TGTGCCAGCAAGGGGACTAGCGGGAGTATTGAGCAGTTCTTC.